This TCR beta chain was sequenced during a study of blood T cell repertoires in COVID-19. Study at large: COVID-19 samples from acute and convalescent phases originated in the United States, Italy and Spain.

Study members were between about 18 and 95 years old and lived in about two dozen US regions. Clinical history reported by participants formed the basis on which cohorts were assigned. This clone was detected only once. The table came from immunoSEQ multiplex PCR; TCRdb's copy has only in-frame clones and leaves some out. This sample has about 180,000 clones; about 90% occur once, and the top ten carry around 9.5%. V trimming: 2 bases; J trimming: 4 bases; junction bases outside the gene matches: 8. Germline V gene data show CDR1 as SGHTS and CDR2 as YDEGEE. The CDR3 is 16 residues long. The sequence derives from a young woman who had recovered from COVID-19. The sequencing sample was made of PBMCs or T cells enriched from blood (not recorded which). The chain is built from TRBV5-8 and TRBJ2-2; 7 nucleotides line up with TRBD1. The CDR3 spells CASSLPGQWFTGELFF. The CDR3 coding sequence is TGTGCCAGCAGCTTACCGGGACAGTGGTTCACCGGGGAGCTGTTTTTT. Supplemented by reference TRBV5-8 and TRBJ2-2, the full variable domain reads EAGVTQSPTHLIKTRGQQATLRCSPISGHTSVYWYQQALGLGLQFLLWYDEGEERNRGNFPPRFSGRQFPNYSSELNVNALELEDSALYLCASSLPGQWFTGELFFGEGSRLTVL.